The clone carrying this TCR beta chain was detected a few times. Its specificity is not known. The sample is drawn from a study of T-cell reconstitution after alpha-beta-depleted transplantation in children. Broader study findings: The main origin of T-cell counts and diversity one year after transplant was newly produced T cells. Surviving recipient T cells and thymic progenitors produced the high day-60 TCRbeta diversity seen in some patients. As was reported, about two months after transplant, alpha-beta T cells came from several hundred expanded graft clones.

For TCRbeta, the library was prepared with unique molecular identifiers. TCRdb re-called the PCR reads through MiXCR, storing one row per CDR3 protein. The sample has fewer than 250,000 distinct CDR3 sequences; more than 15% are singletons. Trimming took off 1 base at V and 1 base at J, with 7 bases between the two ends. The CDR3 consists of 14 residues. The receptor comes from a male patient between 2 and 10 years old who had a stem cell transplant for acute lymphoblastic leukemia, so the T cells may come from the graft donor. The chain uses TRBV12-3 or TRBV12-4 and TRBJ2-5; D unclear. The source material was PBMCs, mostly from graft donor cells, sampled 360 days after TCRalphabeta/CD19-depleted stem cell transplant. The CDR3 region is CASSLDTFQETQYF. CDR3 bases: TGTGCCAGCAGTTTAGACACCTTCCAAGAGACCCAGTACTTC.